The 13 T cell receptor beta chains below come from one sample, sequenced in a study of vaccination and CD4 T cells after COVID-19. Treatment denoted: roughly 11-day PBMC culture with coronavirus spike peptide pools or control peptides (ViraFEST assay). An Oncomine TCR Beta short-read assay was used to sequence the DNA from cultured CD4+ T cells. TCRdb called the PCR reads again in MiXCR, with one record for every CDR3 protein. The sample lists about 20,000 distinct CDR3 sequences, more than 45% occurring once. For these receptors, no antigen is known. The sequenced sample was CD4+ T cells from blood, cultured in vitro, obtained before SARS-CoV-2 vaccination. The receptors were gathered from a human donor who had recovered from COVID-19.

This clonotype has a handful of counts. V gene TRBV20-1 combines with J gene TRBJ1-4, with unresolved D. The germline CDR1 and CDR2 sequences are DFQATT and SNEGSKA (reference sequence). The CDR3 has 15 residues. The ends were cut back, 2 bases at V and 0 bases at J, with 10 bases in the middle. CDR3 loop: CSARLDGATNEKLFF. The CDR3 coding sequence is TGCAGTGCTAGATTGGACGGGGCAACTAATGAAAAACTGTTTTTT.

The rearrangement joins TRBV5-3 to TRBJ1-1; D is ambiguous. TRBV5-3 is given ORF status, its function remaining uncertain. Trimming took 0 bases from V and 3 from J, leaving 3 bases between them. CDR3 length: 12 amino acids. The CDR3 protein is CARSLADTEAFF. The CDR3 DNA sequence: TGTGCCAGAAGCTTGGCCGACACTGAAGCTTTCTTT.

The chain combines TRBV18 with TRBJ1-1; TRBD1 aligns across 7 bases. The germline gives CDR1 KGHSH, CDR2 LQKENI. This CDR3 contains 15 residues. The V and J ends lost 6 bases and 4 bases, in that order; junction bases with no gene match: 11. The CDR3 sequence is CASSLLEGASTEAFF. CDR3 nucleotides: TGTGCCAGCTCCCTTCTGGAGGGGGCGAGCACTGAAGCTTTCTTT.

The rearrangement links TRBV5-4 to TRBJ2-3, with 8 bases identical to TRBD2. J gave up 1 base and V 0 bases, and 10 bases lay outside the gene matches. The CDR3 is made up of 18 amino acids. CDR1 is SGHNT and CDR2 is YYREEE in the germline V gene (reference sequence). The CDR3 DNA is TGTGCCAGCAGCTTGGAACCCCAGGGGCGGGGGGGCACAGATACGCAGTATTTT. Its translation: CASSLEPQGRGGTDTQYF.

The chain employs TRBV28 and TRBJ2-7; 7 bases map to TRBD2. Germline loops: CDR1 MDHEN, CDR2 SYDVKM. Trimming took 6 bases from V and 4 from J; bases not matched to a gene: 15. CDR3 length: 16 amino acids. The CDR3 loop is CASRSQRDGSVYEQYF. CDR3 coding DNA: TGTGCCAGCAGATCGCAGCGGGACGGGTCGGTGTACGAGCAGTACTTC.

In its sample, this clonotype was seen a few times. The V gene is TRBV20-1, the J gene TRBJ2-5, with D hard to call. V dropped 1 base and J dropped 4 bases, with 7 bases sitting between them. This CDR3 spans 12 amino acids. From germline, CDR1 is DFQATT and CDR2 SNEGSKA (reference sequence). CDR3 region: CSARGVGETQYF. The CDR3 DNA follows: TGCAGTGCTAGAGGCGTAGGAGAGACCCAGTACTTC.

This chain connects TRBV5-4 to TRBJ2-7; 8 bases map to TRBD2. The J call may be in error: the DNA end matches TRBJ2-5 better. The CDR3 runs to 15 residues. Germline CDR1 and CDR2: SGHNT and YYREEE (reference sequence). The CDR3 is CASSLDGGGLETQYF. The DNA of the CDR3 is TGTGCCAGCAGCTTGGACGGCGGGGGGCTGGAGACCCAGTACTTC.

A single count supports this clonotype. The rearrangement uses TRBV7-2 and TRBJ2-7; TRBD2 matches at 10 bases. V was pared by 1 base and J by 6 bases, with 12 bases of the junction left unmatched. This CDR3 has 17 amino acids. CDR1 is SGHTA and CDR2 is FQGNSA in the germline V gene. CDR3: CASSLVLLAGAPGEQYF. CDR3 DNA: TGTGCCAGCAGCTTAGTGCTCCTAGCGGGGGCCCCGGGCGAGCAGTACTTC.

CDR3 amino acids: CASSLGTSGGILKTQYF. CDR3 nucleotide sequence: TGTGCCAGCAGCTTAGGGACTAGCGGGGGTATTTTAAAGACCCAGTACTTC. J is TRBJ2-5 and V is TRBV11-2, with 13 bases fitting TRBD2. CDR1 and CDR2 from the germline V gene are SGHAT and FQNNGV. There are 17 residues in the CDR3. Trimming took 1 base from V and 6 from J; bases not matched to a gene: 8.

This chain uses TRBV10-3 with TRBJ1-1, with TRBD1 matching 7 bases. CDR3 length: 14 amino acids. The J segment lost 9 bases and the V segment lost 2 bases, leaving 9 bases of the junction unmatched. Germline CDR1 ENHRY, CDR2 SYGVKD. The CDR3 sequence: CAISEPRGGAKAFF. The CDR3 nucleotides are TGTGCCATCAGTGAGCCCAGGGGGGGGGCCAAAGCTTTCTTT.

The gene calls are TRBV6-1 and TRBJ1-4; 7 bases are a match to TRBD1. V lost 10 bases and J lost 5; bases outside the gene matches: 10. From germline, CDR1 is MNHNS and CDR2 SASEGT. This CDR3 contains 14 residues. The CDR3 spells CATYQGQWNEKLFF. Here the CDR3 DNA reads TGTGCCACGTATCAGGGACAGTGGAATGAAAAACTGTTTTTT.

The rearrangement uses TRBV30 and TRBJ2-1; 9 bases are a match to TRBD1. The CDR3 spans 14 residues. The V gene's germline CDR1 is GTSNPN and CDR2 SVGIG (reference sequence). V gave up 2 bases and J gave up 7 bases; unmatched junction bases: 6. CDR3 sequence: CAWSTGTGSNEQFF. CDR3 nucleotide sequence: TGTGCCTGGAGTACCGGGACAGGGTCTAATGAGCAGTTCTTC.

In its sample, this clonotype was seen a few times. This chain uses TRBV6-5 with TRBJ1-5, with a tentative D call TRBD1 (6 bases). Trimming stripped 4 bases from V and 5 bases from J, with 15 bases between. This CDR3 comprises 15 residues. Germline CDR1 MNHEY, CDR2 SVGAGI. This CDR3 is CASSWAGASDQPQHF. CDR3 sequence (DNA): TGTGCCAGCAGTTGGGCAGGGGCGTCAGATCAGCCCCAGCATTTT.